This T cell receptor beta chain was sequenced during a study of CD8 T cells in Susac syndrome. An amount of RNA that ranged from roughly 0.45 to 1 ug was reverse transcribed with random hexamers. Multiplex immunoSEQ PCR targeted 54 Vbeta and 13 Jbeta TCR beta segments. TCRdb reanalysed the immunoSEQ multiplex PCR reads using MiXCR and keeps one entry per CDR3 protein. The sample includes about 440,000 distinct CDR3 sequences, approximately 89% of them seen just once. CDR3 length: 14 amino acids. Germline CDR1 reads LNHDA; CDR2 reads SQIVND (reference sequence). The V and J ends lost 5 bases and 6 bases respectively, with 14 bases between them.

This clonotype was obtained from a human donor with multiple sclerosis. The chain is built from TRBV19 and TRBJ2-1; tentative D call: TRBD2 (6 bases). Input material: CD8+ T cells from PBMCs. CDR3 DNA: TGTGCCAGTAGTTTCGGGGGAAGAGGCAATGAGCAGTTCTTC. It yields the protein CASSFGGRGNEQFF.